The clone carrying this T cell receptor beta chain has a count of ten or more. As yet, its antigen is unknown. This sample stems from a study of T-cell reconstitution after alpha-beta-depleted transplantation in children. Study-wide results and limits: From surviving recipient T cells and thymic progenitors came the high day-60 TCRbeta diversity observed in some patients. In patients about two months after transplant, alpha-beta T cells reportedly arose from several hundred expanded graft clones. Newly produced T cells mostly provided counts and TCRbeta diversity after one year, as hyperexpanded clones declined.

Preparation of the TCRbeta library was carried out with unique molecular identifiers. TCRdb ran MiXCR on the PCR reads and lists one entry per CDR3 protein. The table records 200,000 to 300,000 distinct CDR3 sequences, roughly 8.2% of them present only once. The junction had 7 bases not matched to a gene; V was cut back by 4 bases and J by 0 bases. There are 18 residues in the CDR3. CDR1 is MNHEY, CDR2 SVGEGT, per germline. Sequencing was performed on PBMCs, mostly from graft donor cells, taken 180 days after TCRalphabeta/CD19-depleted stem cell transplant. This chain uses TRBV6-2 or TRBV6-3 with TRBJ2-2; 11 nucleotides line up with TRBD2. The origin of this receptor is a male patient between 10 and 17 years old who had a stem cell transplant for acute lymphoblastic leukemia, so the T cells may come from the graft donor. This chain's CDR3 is CASSFILAGGPNTGELFF. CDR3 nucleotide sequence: TGTGCCAGCAGTTTCATTCTAGCGGGGGGTCCGAACACCGGGGAGCTGTTTTTT.